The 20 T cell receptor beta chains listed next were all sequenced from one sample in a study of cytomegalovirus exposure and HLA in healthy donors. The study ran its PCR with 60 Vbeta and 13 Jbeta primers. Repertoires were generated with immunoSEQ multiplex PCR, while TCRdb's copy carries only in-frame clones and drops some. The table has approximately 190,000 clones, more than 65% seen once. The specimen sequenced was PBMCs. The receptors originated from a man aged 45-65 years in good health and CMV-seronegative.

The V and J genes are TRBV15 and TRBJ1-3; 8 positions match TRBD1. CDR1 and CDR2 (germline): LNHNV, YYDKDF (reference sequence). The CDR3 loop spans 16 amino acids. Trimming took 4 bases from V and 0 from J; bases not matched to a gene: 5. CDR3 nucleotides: TGTGCCACCAGCACCCCAACAGGGGGCTCTGGAAACACCATATATTTT. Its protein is CATSTPTGGSGNTIYF.

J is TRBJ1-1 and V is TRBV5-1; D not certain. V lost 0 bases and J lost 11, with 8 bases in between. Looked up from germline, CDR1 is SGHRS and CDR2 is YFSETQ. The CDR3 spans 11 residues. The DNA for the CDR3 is TGCGCCAGCAGCTTGGCCGGGTTGGCTTTCTTT. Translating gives CASSLAGLAFF.

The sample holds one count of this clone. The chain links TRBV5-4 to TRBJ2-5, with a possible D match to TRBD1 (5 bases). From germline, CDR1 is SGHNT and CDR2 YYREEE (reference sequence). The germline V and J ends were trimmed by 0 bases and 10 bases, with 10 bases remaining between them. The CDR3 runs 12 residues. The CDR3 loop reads CASSLGPTDQYF. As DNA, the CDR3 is TGTGCCAGCAGCTTGGGCCCGACAGACCAGTACTTC.

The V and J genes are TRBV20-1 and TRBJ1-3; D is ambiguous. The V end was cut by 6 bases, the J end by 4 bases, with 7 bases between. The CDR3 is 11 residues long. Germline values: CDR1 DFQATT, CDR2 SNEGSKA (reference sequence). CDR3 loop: CSAGEGNTIYF. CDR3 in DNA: TGCAGTGCCGGGGAGGGAAACACCATATATTTT.

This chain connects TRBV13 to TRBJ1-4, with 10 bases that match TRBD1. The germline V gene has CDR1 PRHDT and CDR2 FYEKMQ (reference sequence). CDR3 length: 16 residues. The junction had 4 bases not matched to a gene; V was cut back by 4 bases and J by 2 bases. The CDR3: CASSSGTGVTNEKLFF. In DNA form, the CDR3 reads TGTGCCAGCAGCTCTGGGACAGGGGTCACTAATGAAAAACTGTTTTTT.

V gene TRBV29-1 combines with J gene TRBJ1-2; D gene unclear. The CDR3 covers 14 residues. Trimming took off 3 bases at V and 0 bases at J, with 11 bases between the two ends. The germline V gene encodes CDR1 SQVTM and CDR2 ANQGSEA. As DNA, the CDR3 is TGCAGCGTTGAGAGGCGGCTAGCTAACTATGGCTACACCTTC. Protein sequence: CSVERRLANYGYTF. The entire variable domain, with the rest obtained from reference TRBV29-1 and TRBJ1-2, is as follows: SAVISQKPSRDICQRGTSLTIQCQVDSQVTMMFWYRQQPGQSLTLIATANQGSEATYESGFVIDKFPISRPNLTFSTLTVSNMSPEDSSIYLCSVERRLANYGYTFGSGTRLTVV.

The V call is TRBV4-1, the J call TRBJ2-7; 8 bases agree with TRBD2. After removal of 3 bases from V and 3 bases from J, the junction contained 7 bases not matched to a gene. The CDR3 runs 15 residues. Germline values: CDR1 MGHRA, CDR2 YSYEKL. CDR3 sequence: CASSQTVGGVYEQYF. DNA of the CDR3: TGCGCCAGCAGCCAGACCGTCGGGGGGGTCTACGAGCAGTACTTC.

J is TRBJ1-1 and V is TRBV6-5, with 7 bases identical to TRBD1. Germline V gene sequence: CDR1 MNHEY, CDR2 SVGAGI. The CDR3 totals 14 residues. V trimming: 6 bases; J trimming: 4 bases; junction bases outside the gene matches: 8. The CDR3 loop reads CASRRDRAPTEAFF. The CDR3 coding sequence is TGTGCCAGCAGGAGAGACAGGGCCCCCACTGAAGCTTTCTTT.

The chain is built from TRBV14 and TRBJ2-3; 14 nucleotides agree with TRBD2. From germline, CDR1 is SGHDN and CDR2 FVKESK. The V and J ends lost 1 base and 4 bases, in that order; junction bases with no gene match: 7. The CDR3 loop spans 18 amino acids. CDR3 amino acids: CASSQAYGTSGGSDTQYF. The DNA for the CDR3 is TGTGCCAGCAGCCAAGCCTACGGGACTAGCGGGGGATCAGATACGCAGTATTTT.

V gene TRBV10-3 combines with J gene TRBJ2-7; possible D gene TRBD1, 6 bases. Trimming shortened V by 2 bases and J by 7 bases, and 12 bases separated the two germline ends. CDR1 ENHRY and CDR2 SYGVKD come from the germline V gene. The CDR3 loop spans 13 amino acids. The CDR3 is CAISEETGYEQYF. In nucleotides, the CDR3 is TGTGCCATCAGTGAGGAGACAGGTTATGAGCAGTACTTC.

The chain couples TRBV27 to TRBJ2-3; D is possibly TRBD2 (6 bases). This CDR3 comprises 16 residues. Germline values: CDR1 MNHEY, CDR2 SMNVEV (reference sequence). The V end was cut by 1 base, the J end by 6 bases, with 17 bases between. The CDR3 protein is CASSLLGGAYRDTQYF. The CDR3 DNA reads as TGTGCCAGCAGTTTATTGGGCGGGGCTTACAGGGATACGCAGTATTTT.

CDR3 DNA sequence: TGTGCCGCCTCGGGGGGACGCACAGATACGCAGTATTTT. Translation: CAASGGRTDTQYF. This chain links TRBV27 with TRBJ2-3, with 7 bases lining up with TRBD2. Germline V lookup: CDR1 MNHEY, CDR2 SMNVEV (reference sequence). V lost 11 bases and J lost 1; bases outside the gene matches: 6. This CDR3 has 13 amino acids.

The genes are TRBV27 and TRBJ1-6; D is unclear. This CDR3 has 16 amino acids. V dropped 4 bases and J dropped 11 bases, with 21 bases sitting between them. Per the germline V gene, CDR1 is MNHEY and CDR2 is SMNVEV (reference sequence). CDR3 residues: CASSWSPLRVSAPLHF. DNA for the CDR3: TGTGCCAGCAGTTGGAGCCCTCTCCGCGTCAGTGCACCCCTCCACTTT.

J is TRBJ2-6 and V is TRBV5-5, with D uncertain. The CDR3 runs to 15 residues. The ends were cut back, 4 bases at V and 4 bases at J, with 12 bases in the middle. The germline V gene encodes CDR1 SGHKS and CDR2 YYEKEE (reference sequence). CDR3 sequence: CASSPQVAGANVLTF. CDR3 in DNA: TGTGCCAGCAGCCCACAAGTTGCCGGGGCCAACGTCCTGACTTTC.

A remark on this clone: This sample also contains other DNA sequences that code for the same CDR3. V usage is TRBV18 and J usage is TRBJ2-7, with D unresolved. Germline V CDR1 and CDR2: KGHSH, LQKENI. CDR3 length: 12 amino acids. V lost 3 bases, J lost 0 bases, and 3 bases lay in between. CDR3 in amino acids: CASSPSSYEQYF. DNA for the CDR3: TGTGCCAGCTCACCTAGCTCCTACGAGCAGTACTTC.

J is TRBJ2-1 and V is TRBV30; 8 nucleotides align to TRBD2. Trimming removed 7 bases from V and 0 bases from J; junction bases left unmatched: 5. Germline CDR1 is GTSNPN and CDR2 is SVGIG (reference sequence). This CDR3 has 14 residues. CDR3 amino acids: CAFNAGGSYNEQFF. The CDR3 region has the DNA TGTGCCTTCAACGCGGGGGGCTCCTACAATGAGCAGTTCTTC. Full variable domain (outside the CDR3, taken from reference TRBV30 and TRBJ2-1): SQTIHQWPATLVQPVGSPLSLECTVEGTSNPNLYWYRQAAGRGLQLLFYSVGIGQISSEVPQNLSASRPQDRQFILSSKKLLLSDSGFYLCAFNAGGSYNEQFFGPGTRLTVL.

CDR3 in DNA: TGCGCCAGCAGCCAAGAACCGGGCACCGGGGAGCTGTTTTTT. Translating it yields CASSQEPGTGELFF. The chain links TRBV4-3 to TRBJ2-2; D is ambiguous. V was trimmed by 0 bases and J by 4 bases, leaving 6 bases between them. There are 14 residues in the CDR3. The germline CDR1 and CDR2 sequences are LGHNA and YSLEER.

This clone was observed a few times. The CDR3 loop is CASSGQGSASAFF. In DNA, the CDR3 is TGTGCCAGCAGTGGGCAGGGATCCGCGTCAGCTTTCTTT. V gene TRBV25-1 combines with J gene TRBJ1-1, with TRBD1 as a possible D gene (5 bases). V was cut by 4 bases and J by 10 bases, with 16 bases left in between. CDR3 size: 13 residues. CDR1 and CDR2 from the germline V gene are MGHDK and SYGVNS.

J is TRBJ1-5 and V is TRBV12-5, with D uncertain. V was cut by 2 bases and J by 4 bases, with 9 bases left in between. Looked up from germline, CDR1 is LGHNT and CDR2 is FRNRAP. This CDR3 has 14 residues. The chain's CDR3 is CASGLIAGNQPQHF. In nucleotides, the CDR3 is TGTGCTAGTGGTTTGATTGCGGGGAATCAGCCCCAGCATTTT.

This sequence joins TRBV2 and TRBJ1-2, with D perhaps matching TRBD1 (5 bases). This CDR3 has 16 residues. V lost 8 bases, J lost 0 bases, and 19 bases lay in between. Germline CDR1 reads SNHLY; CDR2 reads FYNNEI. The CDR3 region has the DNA TGTGCCAGCCACGTCTCAGGGAGGAATGCTAACTATGGCTACACCTTC. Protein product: CASHVSGRNANYGYTF. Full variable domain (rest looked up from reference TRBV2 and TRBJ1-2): EPEVTQTPSHQVTQMGQEVILRCVPISNHLYFYWYRQILGQKVEFLVSFYNNEISEKSEIFDDQFSVERPDGSNFTLKIRSTKLEDSAMYFCASHVSGRNANYGYTFGSGTRLTVV.